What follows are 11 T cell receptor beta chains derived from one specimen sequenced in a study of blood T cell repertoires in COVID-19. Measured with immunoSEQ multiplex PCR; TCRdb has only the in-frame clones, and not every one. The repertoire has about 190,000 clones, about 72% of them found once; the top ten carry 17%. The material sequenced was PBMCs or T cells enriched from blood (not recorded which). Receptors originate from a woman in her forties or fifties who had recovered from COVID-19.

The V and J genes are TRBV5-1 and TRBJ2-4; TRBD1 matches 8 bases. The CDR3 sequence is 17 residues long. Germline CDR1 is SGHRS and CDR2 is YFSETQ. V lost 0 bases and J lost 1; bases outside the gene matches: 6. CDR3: CASSLGRGQAAKNIQYF. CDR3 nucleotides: TGCGCCAGCAGCTTGGGGCGGGGACAGGCGGCCAAAAACATTCAGTACTTC. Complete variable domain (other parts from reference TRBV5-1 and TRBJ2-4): KAGVTQTPRYLIKTRGQQVTLSCSPISGHRSVSWYQQTPGQGLQFLFEYFSETQRNKGNFPGRFSGRQFSNSRSEMNVSTLELGDSALYLCASSLGRGQAAKNIQYFGAGTRLSVL.

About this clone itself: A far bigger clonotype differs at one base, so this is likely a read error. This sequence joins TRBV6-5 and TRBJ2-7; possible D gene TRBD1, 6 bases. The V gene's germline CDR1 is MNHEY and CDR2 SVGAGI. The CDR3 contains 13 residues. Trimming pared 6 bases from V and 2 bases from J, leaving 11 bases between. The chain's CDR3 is CASSPPGAYEQYF. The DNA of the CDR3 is TGTGCCAGCAGCCCCCCAGGGGCCTACGAGCAGTACTTC.

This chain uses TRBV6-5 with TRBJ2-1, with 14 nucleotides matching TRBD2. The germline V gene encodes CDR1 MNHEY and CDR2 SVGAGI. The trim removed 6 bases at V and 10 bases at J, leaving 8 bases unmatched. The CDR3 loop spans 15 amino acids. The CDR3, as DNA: TGTGCCAGCAGCCCCGGGACTAGCGGGAGAAGAGAGCAGTTCTTC. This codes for CASSPGTSGRREQFF.

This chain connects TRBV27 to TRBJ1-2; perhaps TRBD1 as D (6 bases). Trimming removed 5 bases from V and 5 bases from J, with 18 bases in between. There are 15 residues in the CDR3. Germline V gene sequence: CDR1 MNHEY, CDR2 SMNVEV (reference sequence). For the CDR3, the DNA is TGTGCCAGCAGTCCTCGGGTCCGCCAGGGGTATGGCTACACCTTC. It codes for CASSPRVRQGYGYTF.

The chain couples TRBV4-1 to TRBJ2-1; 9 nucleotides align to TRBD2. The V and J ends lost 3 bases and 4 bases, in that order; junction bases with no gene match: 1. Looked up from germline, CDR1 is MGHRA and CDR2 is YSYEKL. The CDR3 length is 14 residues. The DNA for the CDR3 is TGCGCCAGCAGCCACAGCGGGGGGTACAATGAGCAGTTCTTC. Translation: CASSHSGGYNEQFF.

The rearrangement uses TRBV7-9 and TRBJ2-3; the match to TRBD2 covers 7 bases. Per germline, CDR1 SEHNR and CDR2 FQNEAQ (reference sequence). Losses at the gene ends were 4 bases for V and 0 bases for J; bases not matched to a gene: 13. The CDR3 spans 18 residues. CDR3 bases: TGTGCCAGCAGCTCTCCTTGGGGGACTACAACTAGCACAGATACGCAGTATTTT. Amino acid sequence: CASSSPWGTTTSTDTQYF.

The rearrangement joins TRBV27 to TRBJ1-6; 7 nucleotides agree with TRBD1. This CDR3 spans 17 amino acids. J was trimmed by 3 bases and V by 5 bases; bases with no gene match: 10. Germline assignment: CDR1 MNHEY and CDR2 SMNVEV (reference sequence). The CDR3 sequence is CASSQQGWDNYNSPLHF. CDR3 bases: TGTGCCAGCAGTCAACAGGGGTGGGACAACTATAATTCACCCCTCCACTTT.

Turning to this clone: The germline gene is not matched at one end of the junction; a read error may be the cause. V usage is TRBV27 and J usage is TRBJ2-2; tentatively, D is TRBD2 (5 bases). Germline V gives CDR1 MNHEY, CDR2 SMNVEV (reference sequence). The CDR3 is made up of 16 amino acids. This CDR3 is CASRKLSATQTGELLF. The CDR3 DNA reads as TGTGCCAGCCGGAAACTCTCAGCGACCCAAACCGGGGAGCTGCTTTTT.

CDR3 sequence: CASSPGQGSYTF. The CDR3 DNA is TGTGCCAGCAGCCCGGGACAGGGAAGCTACACCTTC. The genes are TRBV5-6 and TRBJ1-2, with 9 bases lining up with TRBD1. The CDR3 spans 12 residues. Unmatched junction bases numbered 4, after V lost 4 bases and J lost 9 bases. CDR1 and CDR2 (germline): SGHDT, YYEEEE.

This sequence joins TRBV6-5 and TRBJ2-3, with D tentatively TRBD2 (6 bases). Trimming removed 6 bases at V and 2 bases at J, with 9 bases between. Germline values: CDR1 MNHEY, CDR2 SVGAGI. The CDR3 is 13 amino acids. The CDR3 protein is CASRGLNTDTQYF. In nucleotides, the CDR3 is TGTGCCAGCAGGGGACTTAACACAGATACGCAGTATTTT.

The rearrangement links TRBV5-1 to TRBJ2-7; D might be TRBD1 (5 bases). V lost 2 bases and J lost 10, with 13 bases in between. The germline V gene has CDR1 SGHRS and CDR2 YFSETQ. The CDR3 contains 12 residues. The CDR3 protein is CASSLTGQVQYF. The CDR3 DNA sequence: TGCGCCAGCAGCTTAACAGGACAAGTTCAGTACTTC. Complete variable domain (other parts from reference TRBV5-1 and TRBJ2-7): KAGVTQTPRYLIKTRGQQVTLSCSPISGHRSVSWYQQTPGQGLQFLFEYFSETQRNKGNFPGRFSGRQFSNSRSEMNVSTLELGDSALYLCASSLTGQVQYFGPGTRLTVT.